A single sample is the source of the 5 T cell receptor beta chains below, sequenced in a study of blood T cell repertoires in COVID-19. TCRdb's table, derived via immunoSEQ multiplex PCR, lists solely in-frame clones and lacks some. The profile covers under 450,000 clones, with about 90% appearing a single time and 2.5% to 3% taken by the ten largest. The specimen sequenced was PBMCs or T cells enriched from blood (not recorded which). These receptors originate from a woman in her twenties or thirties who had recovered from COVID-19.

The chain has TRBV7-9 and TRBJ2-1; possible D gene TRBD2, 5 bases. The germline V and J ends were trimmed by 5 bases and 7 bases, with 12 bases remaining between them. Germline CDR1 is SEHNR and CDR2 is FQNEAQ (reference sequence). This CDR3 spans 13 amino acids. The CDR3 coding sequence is TGTGCCAGCAGCGGACTGGTGAGGAATGAGCAGTTCTTC. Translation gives CASSGLVRNEQFF.

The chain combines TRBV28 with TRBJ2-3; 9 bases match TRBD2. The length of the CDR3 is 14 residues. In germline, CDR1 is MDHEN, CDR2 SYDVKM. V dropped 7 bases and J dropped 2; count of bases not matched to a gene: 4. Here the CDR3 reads CASNLAGHTDTQYF. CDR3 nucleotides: TGTGCCAGCAACCTAGCGGGACACACAGATACGCAGTATTTT.

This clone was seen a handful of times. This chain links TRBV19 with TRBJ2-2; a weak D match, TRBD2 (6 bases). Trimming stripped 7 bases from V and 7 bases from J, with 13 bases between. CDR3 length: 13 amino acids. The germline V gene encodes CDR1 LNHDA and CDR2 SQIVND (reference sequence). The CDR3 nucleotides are TGTGCCAGTACCCCTTTGGGAGGCGGGGAGCTGTTTTTT. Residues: CASTPLGGGELFF. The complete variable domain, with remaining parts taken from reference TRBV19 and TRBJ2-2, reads DGGITQSPKYLFRKEGQNVTLSCEQNLNHDAMYWYRQDPGQGLRLIYYSQIVNDFQKGDIAEGYSVSREKKESFPLTVTSAQKNPTAFYLCASTPLGGGELFFGEGSRLTVL.

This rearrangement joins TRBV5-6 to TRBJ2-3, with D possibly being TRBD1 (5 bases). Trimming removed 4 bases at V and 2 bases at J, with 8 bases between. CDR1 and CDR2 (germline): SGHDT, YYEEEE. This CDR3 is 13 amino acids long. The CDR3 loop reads CASSPDTTDTQYF. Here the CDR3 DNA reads TGTGCCAGCAGCCCGGACACCACAGATACGCAGTATTTT.

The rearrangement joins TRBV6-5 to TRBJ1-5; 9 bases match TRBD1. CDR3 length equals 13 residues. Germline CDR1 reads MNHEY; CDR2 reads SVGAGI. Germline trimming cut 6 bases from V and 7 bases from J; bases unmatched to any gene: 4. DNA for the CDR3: TGTGCCAGCAGCACGACAGGGGGGCAGCCCCAGCATTTT. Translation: CASSTTGGQPQHF.